The next 26 T cell receptor beta chains were all read from a single sample in a study of vaccination and CD4 T cells after COVID-19. No antigen has been assigned to these receptors. The time point was: late sampling 161 to 241 days after vaccination in a few convalescent patients. This sample's treatment: roughly ten-day PBMC culture with coronavirus spike peptide pools or control peptides (ViraFEST assay). Sequencing of cultured CD4+ T cell DNA used the Oncomine TCR Beta short-read assay. TCRdb processed the PCR reads anew with MiXCR; each CDR3 protein has one entry. This table has 15,000 to 20,000 distinct CDR3 sequences, around 43% appearing once. The sequencing here drew on CD4+ T cells from blood, cultured in vitro, taken about 7 months after SARS-CoV-2 vaccination. These receptors were obtained from a human donor who had recovered from COVID-19.

V usage is TRBV6-2 or TRBV6-3 and J usage is TRBJ2-7; 7 nucleotides match TRBD2. V was clipped by 2 bases and J by 3 bases; unmatched bases: 7. The CDR3 loop spans 15 amino acids. CDR1 and CDR2 from the germline V gene are MNHEY and SVGEGT. This chain's CDR3 is CASSYPPGTNYEQYF. The CDR3 DNA is TGTGCCAGCAGTTACCCTCCCGGGACTAACTACGAGCAGTACTTC.

The CDR3 sequence is CASSDFDRVETQYF. CDR3 nucleotides: TGTGCCAGCAGCGATTTTGACAGGGTAGAGACCCAGTACTTC. This chain links TRBV6-1 with TRBJ2-5; 7 bases align to TRBD1. Germline CDR1 MNHNS, CDR2 SASEGT. The CDR3 runs to 14 residues. With 6 bases clipped from V and 4 bases from J, the junction kept 8 bases outside the gene matches.

On this clonotype: A much larger clone lies a single base off, so this may be a read error. The chain uses TRBV6-5 and TRBJ1-2; D is unresolved. The CDR3 has 11 residues. CDR1 is MNHEY and CDR2 is SVGAGI in the germline V gene. In DNA form, the CDR3 reads TGTGCCAGCAGTCTCAACTATGACTACACCTTC. This gives the protein CASSLNYDYTF.

J is TRBJ1-5 and V is TRBV4-1; D is uncertain. The germline V and J ends were trimmed by 0 bases and 1 base, with 19 bases remaining between them. CDR3 length equals 19 residues. Germline V gene data show CDR1 as MGHRA and CDR2 as YSYEKL. The CDR3 coding sequence is TGCGCCAGCAGCCAAGATTTCGGGAGGGCAGTCGCCAGCAATCAGCCCCAGCATTTT. This codes for CASSQDFGRAVASNQPQHF.

CDR3 in DNA: TGTGCCAGCAGCCTACGGGGGGAGGGACTACCTCCTATGTGGCAGTATTTT. Translating it yields CASSLRGEGLPPMWQYF. J is TRBJ2-3 and V is TRBV7-2; 7 bases are a match to TRBD2. CDR1 is SGHTA and CDR2 is FQGNSA in the germline V gene. The CDR3 is 17 amino acids. The V and J ends lost 5 bases and 11 bases, in that order; junction bases with no gene match: 22.

In this sample, this clonotype turned up a few times. V is TRBV5-4 and J is TRBJ1-1, with TRBD1 matching 8 bases. V trimming: 2 bases; J trimming: 0 bases; junction bases outside the gene matches: 6. Germline V gene data show CDR1 as SGHNT and CDR2 as YYREEE (reference sequence). CDR3 length: 16 residues. CDR3 nucleotide sequence: TGTGCCAGCAGCTTTAGTGGACAGGGCGTGAACACTGAAGCTTTCTTT. Translation: CASSFSGQGVNTEAFF.

This rearrangement joins TRBV12-3 or TRBV12-4 to TRBJ1-5; TRBD1 aligns across 10 bases. The V segment lost 5 bases and the J segment 2 bases; nucleotides outside the gene matches: 9. The CDR3 is 17 residues long. CDR3: CASSGKGQGIGNQPQHF. CDR3 sequence (DNA): TGTGCCAGCAGTGGAAAGGGACAGGGGATTGGCAATCAGCCCCAGCATTTT.

The chain combines TRBV20-1 with TRBJ2-1; D is tentatively TRBD1 or TRBD2 (5 bases each). Trimming removed 6 bases at V and 5 bases at J, with 17 bases between. Germline lookup yields CDR1 DFQATT and CDR2 SNEGSKA (reference sequence). The CDR3 sequence is 14 residues long. CDR3 DNA: TGCAGTGCCCTCGGGGACGTTGCCAACAATGAGCAGTTCTTC. It is translated as CSALGDVANNEQFF.

The chain combines TRBV7-8 with TRBJ1-1; possibly TRBD1 for D (5 bases). The CDR3 loop spans 15 amino acids. In germline, CDR1 is SGHVS, CDR2 FQNEAQ. V was clipped by 5 bases and J by 0 bases, with 13 bases between them. DNA for the CDR3: TGTGCCAGCAGCAGGGGATCAAGGATGAACACTGAAGCTTTCTTT. Protein: CASSRGSRMNTEAFF.

This clonotype was observed a single time. The chain recombines TRBV5-1 with TRBJ2-3; a possible D gene is TRBD1 (6 bases). Germline CDR1 SGHRS, CDR2 YFSETQ. V shed 0 bases and J shed 2 bases, with 7 bases lying between them. CDR3 length: 14 residues. The CDR3 sequence: CASSLGTVTDTQYF. The CDR3 DNA reads as TGCGCCAGCAGCTTGGGGACAGTCACAGATACGCAGTATTTT.

The V and J genes are TRBV7-9 and TRBJ2-3; maybe TRBD2 (7 bases). The CDR3 length is 17 residues. Germline assignment: CDR1 SEHNR and CDR2 FQNEAQ (reference sequence). V lost 5 bases to trimming and J lost 7 bases, with 25 bases between them. DNA for the CDR3: TGTGCCAGCAGCCCGAGGGGAGGGGGTGGGGGCTCAAATACGCAGTATTTT. Translating it yields CASSPRGGGGGSNTQYF. Combining the CDR3 with reference TRBV7-9 and TRBJ2-3 gives the whole variable domain DTGVSQNPRHKITKRGQNVTFRCDPISEHNRLYWYRQTLGQGPEFLTYFQNEAQLEKSRLLSDRFSAERPKGSFSTLEIQRTEQGDSAMYLCASSPRGGGGGSNTQYFGPGTRLTVL.

This sequence joins TRBV6-5 and TRBJ2-1; D is uncertain. The CDR3 loop spans 12 amino acids. Germline CDR1 and CDR2: MNHEY and SVGAGI. Trimming took 4 bases from V and 12 from J, leaving 13 bases between them. The CDR3 sequence is CASSFQAVVQFF. The CDR3 nucleotides are TGTGCCAGCAGTTTCCAAGCTGTAGTGCAGTTCTTC.

This clonotype was seen a handful of times. At one end the junction does not follow the germline gene, possibly because of a read error. The chain links TRBV7-2 to TRBJ2-3; 13 bases agree with TRBD2. Germline CDR1 SGHTA, CDR2 FQGNSA. The CDR3 contains 19 residues. CDR3 DNA sequence: TGTGCCAGCAGCCTAGCTGGGACTAGCGGGGTACTAAGGGCAGATACGCAGTATTTT. Amino acid sequence: CASSLAGTSGVLRADTQYF.

The chain uses TRBV15 and TRBJ2-3, with TRBD1 matching 8 bases. The germline gives CDR1 LNHNV, CDR2 YYDKDF (reference sequence). This CDR3 comprises 17 residues. Trimming took 5 bases from V and 0 from J; bases not matched to a gene: 10. CDR3 bases: TGTGCCACCAGCGCATTATGGACAGGGACTAGCACAGATACGCAGTATTTT. Protein sequence: CATSALWTGTSTDTQYF.

This clonotype ranks as medium-sized. The CDR3 DNA follows: TGTGCCAGCAGCGTAACCCTCGGGGCTAGCGGGAGATTGATGACAGATACGCAGTATTTT. Its translation is CASSVTLGASGRLMTDTQYF. The J gene is TRBJ2-3, the V gene TRBV6-2 or TRBV6-3; 10 bases line up with TRBD2. V lost 6 bases, J lost 3 bases, and 21 bases stayed unmatched. Germline CDR1 is MNHEY and CDR2 is SVGEGT. CDR3 length: 20 residues.

This chain uses TRBV7-3 with TRBJ2-5; D unclear. This CDR3 comprises 13 residues. The germline V gene encodes CDR1 SGHTA and CDR2 FQGTGA. V lost 4 bases, J lost 5 bases, and 11 bases lay in between. The CDR3 DNA sequence: TGTGCCAGCAGCTCCGGTGTGGGTGAGACCCAGTACTTC. Translated: CASSSGVGETQYF.

The rearrangement links TRBV12-3 or TRBV12-4 to TRBJ1-2; D perhaps matches TRBD1 (6 bases). Trimming shortened V by 7 bases and J by 2 bases, and 14 bases separated the two germline ends. The CDR3 contains 14 residues. The CDR3, as DNA: TGTGCCAGCACCCAAGTAGGGGGGAACTATGGCTACACCTTC. Amino acid sequence: CASTQVGGNYGYTF.

The chain couples TRBV2 to TRBJ2-5, with 9 positions matching TRBD2. The CDR3 has 14 amino acids. The V gene end was trimmed by 3 bases and the J gene end by 5 bases; junction bases not matched to a gene: 4. Germline CDR1 reads SNHLY; CDR2 reads FYNNEI. CDR3 region: CASSDSGSGETQYF. The DNA for the CDR3 is TGTGCCAGCAGTGATAGCGGGAGCGGGGAGACCCAGTACTTC.

A few counts support this clonotype. The chain uses TRBV20-1 and TRBJ2-5; D uncertain. Between the trimmed V and J ends, which lost 0 bases and 1 base, there was a span of 12 bases. The length of the CDR3 is 15 residues. Germline V gene lookup returns CDR1 DFQATT and CDR2 SNEGSKA (reference sequence). CDR3 protein: CSARDTARIQETQYF. CDR3 coding DNA: TGCAGTGCTAGAGATACTGCCAGGATCCAAGAGACCCAGTACTTC.

The chain couples TRBV2 to TRBJ1-5; D possibly corresponds to TRBD1 (5 bases). V dropped 5 bases and J dropped 0 bases, with 11 bases sitting between them. Germline CDR1 reads SNHLY; CDR2 reads FYNNEI. The CDR3 is 15 residues long. The CDR3 loop is CASSTDSPSNQPQHF. The CDR3 coding sequence is TGTGCCAGCAGTACCGACAGTCCTAGCAATCAGCCCCAGCATTTT.

This rearrangement joins TRBV7-9 to TRBJ1-1; TRBD1 matches 7 bases. The length of the CDR3 is 13 residues. Germline CDR1 is SEHNR and CDR2 is FQNEAQ (reference sequence). V lost 1 base and J lost 10; bases outside the gene matches: 6. CDR3 sequence reads: CASSLGRGILAFF. DNA for the CDR3: TGTGCCAGCAGCTTAGGCAGGGGGATACTAGCTTTCTTT.

The chain uses TRBV24-1 and TRBJ2-5, with D perhaps given as TRBD1 or TRBD2 (5 bases each). There are 15 residues in the CDR3. CDR1 and CDR2 from the germline V gene are KGHDR and SFDVKD. V was pared by 3 bases and J by 5 bases, with 15 bases between. The CDR3 nucleotides read TGTGCCACCAGTGATAATCGTGAGGGGTCGGAGACCCAGTACTTC. Amino acids: CATSDNREGSETQYF.

The chain has TRBV20-1 and TRBJ2-7; D remains unclear. The CDR3 is 14 residues long. V lost 0 bases and J lost 2, with 11 bases in between. Looked up from germline, CDR1 is DFQATT and CDR2 is SNEGSKA (reference sequence). CDR3 in DNA: TGCAGTGCTAGAGATCGTCGACCACCCTACGAGCAGTACTTC. Translation gives CSARDRRPPYEQYF.

This rearrangement joins TRBV19 to TRBJ2-7; TRBD2 matches at 8 bases. CDR1 and CDR2 (germline): LNHDA, SQIVND (reference sequence). The V and J ends lost 1 base and 4 bases, in that order; junction bases with no gene match: 6. The CDR3 length is 15 residues. CDR3 bases: TGTGCCAGTAGTATAGGGCTAGCGGGCTCTTACGAGCAGTACTTC. Its translation is CASSIGLAGSYEQYF.

The sample holds a few counts of this clonotype. This chain joins TRBV20-1 and TRBJ1-5; D call uncertain. This CDR3 is 16 amino acids long. Trimming took off 5 bases at V and 0 bases at J, with 17 bases between the two ends. Germline V gives CDR1 DFQATT, CDR2 SNEGSKA (reference sequence). CDR3 coding DNA: TGCAGTGCTGGAAACCTGCCGGCACTTAGCAATCAGCCCCAGCATTTT. Translated: CSAGNLPALSNQPQHF.

There are a few counts of this clonotype. V gene TRBV7-6 combines with J gene TRBJ1-2, with a possible D match to TRBD1 (6 bases). Deletions cut 4 bases from V and 10 bases from J, with 19 bases between. The CDR3 totals 14 residues. Germline CDR1 SGHVS, CDR2 FNYEAQ. CDR3 protein: CASSYGGSALDYTF. As DNA, the CDR3 is TGTGCCAGCAGCTACGGGGGCAGTGCGTTGGACTACACCTTC.